The 26 T cell receptor beta chains listed next were all sequenced from one sample in a study of T cells in Graves' hyperthyroidism and ophthalmopathy. RNA transcripts were the template for amplifying TCR beta CDR3 regions. The TCR CDR3 was amplified in a first-round RT-PCR using the HTBI primer set. TCRdb reprocessed the multiplex PCR reads with MiXCR, giving one entry per CDR3 protein. The sample lists roughly 520,000 distinct CDR3 sequences, approximately 25% occurring once. Sequencing was done on a sample of blood. Every receptor here comes from a woman aged 25 to 39 with Graves' ophthalmopathy.

The chain has TRBV5-6 and TRBJ2-7, with D hard to call. Germline CDR1 SGHDT, CDR2 YYEEEE. This CDR3 spans 16 amino acids. V lost 5 bases to trimming and J lost 4 bases, with 22 bases between them. The CDR3 region has the DNA TGTGCCAGCAGTTTCACTACCCAAGAGGTGAGGTACGAGCAGTACTTC. This encodes CASSFTTQEVRYEQYF.

J is TRBJ2-7 and V is TRBV28, with 7 bases lining up with TRBD1. This CDR3 spans 13 amino acids. The V segment lost 7 bases and the J segment 3 bases; nucleotides outside the gene matches: 6. Germline values: CDR1 MDHEN, CDR2 SYDVKM. CDR3 amino acids: CASKRGGFYEQYF. CDR3 nucleotides: TGTGCCAGCAAGAGAGGGGGCTTCTACGAGCAGTACTTC.

This chain connects TRBV7-6 to TRBJ2-7; D is unclear. V was trimmed by 5 bases and J by 3 bases, leaving 11 bases between them. Germline values: CDR1 SGHVS, CDR2 FNYEAQ. The CDR3 extends over 13 amino acids. The CDR3 region is CASSDGPLYEQYF. The CDR3 bases are TGTGCCAGCAGCGACGGACCGCTCTACGAGCAGTACTTC.

At least ten counts were recorded for this clonotype. This chain connects TRBV28 to TRBJ1-2; possibly TRBD1 for D (5 bases). This CDR3 is 12 amino acids long. Trimming removed 10 bases from V and 6 bases from J, with 15 bases in between. Germline CDR1 is MDHEN and CDR2 is SYDVKM. The CDR3 spells CATNRGENGYTF. The CDR3 bases are TGTGCCACCAACCGAGGGGAAAATGGCTACACCTTC.

This clonotype has at least ten counts. The chain combines TRBV6-1 with TRBJ1-2, with 10 bases matching TRBD1. Trimming cost V 5 bases and J 4 bases; bases outside gene matches: 10. The CDR3 sequence is 16 residues long. Germline CDR1 reads MNHNS; CDR2 reads SASEGT. CDR3 region: CASSKFPGQGSYGYTF. CDR3 nucleotides: TGTGCCAGCAGTAAATTCCCGGGACAGGGGAGCTATGGCTACACCTTC.

This clonotype was observed many times. This chain joins TRBV20-1 and TRBJ2-2, with 12 bases matching TRBD2. The germline gives CDR1 DFQATT, CDR2 SNEGSKA (reference sequence). This CDR3 comprises 19 residues. V gave up 0 bases and J gave up 3 bases; unmatched junction bases: 11. The CDR3 loop reads CSARDLGLAGGSDTGELFF. The CDR3 nucleotides are TGCAGTGCTAGAGATCTCGGGCTAGCGGGGGGGTCAGACACCGGGGAGCTGTTTTTT.

Ten or more counts support this clonotype. The gene calls are TRBV18 and TRBJ1-1; 8 bases fit TRBD1. The CDR3 length is 14 residues. J lost 1 base, V lost 5 bases, and 3 bases had no gene match. The germline CDR1 and CDR2 sequences are KGHSH and LQKENI. The CDR3 DNA reads TGTGCCAGCTCAGGTGACAGGGGGAACACTGAAGCTTTCTTT. Residues: CASSGDRGNTEAFF.

The genes are TRBV6-5 and TRBJ1-1; D might be TRBD1 (6 bases). The CDR3 runs to 13 residues. Germline assignment: CDR1 MNHEY and CDR2 SVGAGI. The V end lost 4 bases, the J end lost 8 bases, and 14 bases lay between the germline ends. As DNA, the CDR3 is TGTGCCAGCAGTTCAACAGGGAGTTTGGAAGCTTTCTTT. Protein sequence: CASSSTGSLEAFF.

This clonotype was recorded many times. This chain uses TRBV9 with TRBJ2-7; the D is unclear. This CDR3 has 14 residues. Trimming stripped 0 bases from V and 2 bases from J, with 9 bases between. Germline V CDR1 and CDR2: SGDLS, YYNGEE. CDR3 in amino acids: CASSVGVGTYEQYF. The CDR3 nucleotides read TGTGCCAGCAGCGTAGGGGTAGGAACCTACGAGCAGTACTTC.

The J gene is TRBJ2-5, the V gene TRBV9; D remains unclear. From germline, CDR1 is SGDLS and CDR2 YYNGEE. V was trimmed by 0 bases and J by 5 bases, leaving 11 bases between them. The CDR3 consists of 14 residues. This CDR3 is CASSVDSAKETQYF. The CDR3 DNA is TGTGCCAGCAGCGTAGATTCCGCGAAGGAGACCCAGTACTTC.

This clonotype has at least ten counts. V usage is TRBV2 and J usage is TRBJ1-5, with a weak D call TRBD1 (6 bases). Germline CDR1 and CDR2: SNHLY and FYNNEI. V was pared by 10 bases and J by 6 bases, with 22 bases between. The CDR3 runs to 15 residues. CDR3 in DNA: TGTGCCACCCGGCTCATGGCAGGGGCCAGTCAGCCCCAGCATTTT. Translating it yields CATRLMAGASQPQHF. Supplemented by reference TRBV2 and TRBJ1-5, the full variable domain reads EPEVTQTPSHQVTQMGQEVILRCVPISNHLYFYWYRQILGQKVEFLVSFYNNEISEKSEIFDDQFSVERPDGSNFTLKIRSTKLEDSAMYFCATRLMAGASQPQHFGDGTRLSIL.

This clonotype was seen ten or more times. The V call is TRBV19, the J call TRBJ1-1; possibly TRBD1 for D (5 bases). Germline assignment: CDR1 LNHDA and CDR2 SQIVND (reference sequence). This CDR3 is built from 15 residues. V lost 6 bases to trimming and J lost 5 bases, with 19 bases between them. CDR3 loop: CASSPGHPRGTEAFF. The CDR3 bases are TGTGCCAGTAGCCCTGGACACCCTCGAGGAACTGAAGCTTTCTTT.

Many counts were recorded for this clonotype. The gene calls are TRBV6-1 and TRBJ2-7; possibly TRBD1 for D (6 bases). Germline values: CDR1 MNHNS, CDR2 SASEGT. The CDR3 loop spans 13 amino acids. The ends were cut back, 9 bases at V and 0 bases at J, with 12 bases in the middle. The CDR3 nucleotides read TGTGCCAGTTACGACAGGTACTCCTACGAGCAGTACTTC. Residues: CASYDRYSYEQYF.

The chain joins TRBV7-9 to TRBJ2-5; TRBD2 matches 9 bases. The CDR3 loop spans 16 amino acids. Germline V gene sequence: CDR1 SEHNR, CDR2 FQNEAQ (reference sequence). V trimming: 5 bases; J trimming: 5 bases; junction bases outside the gene matches: 12. The CDR3 bases are TGTGCCAGCAGCCGGCGAGGCGGGGGGGCCTTCGAGACCCAGTACTTC. It specifies CASSRRGGGAFETQYF.

This clonotype has ten or more counts. V usage is TRBV6-2 or TRBV6-3 and J usage is TRBJ2-7, with 11 positions matching TRBD1. The CDR3 spans 15 residues. Germline V gene data show CDR1 as MNHEY and CDR2 as SVGEGT. Trimming took 2 bases from V and 5 from J; bases not matched to a gene: 5. The CDR3 DNA sequence: TGTGCCAGCAGTTACCCGCGGACAGGGGGCAACGAGCAGTACTTC. Its protein is CASSYPRTGGNEQYF.

The rearrangement uses TRBV27 and TRBJ1-2, with D maybe TRBD1 (6 bases). V was cut by 3 bases and J by 3 bases, with 14 bases left in between. Germline CDR1 reads MNHEY; CDR2 reads SMNVEV (reference sequence). This CDR3 contains 15 residues. The CDR3 DNA sequence: TGTGCCAGCAGTTTTAGTCCCGCAGGGGACTATGGCTACACCTTC. It translates to CASSFSPAGDYGYTF.

Ten or more counts support this clonotype. This chain connects TRBV6-5 to TRBJ1-1, with a weak D call TRBD1 (5 bases). The CDR3 runs 12 residues. Germline assignment: CDR1 MNHEY and CDR2 SVGAGI. With 6 bases removed from V and 7 bases from J, the gap between germline ends came to 12 bases. The CDR3 DNA sequence: TGTGCCAGCAGCCCCGACAGCGGTGAAGCTTTCTTT. The encoded protein is CASSPDSGEAFF.

The sample holds many counts of this clonotype. The chain couples TRBV27 to TRBJ1-2; 8 positions match TRBD1. Germline loops: CDR1 MNHEY, CDR2 SMNVEV (reference sequence). V shed 2 bases, J shed 7 bases, and the junction held 9 bases outside the gene matches. The CDR3 consists of 15 residues. CDR3 sequence (DNA): TGTGCCAGCAGTTTAAGCCGGGACAGGCTCTCTGGCTACACCTTC. Translation: CASSLSRDRLSGYTF.

This clonotype was recorded many times. The chain links TRBV6-2 or TRBV6-3 to TRBJ2-7, with D tentatively TRBD1 (6 bases). V lost 1 base, J lost 5 bases, and 15 bases lay in between. Germline V lookup: CDR1 MNHEY, CDR2 SVGEGT. This CDR3 is built from 15 residues. The CDR3 DNA follows: TGTGCCAGCAGTTACTATGGTCAGGGGTTAAACGAGCAGTACTTC. As protein: CASSYYGQGLNEQYF.

The chain uses TRBV19 and TRBJ1-2; D possibly corresponds to TRBD1 (5 bases). The CDR3 covers 14 residues. The V gene's germline CDR1 is LNHDA and CDR2 SQIVND (reference sequence). Trimming left V 2 bases short and J 4 bases short, with 11 bases between. The CDR3 sequence: CASSIMRGSYGYTF. CDR3 nucleotides: TGTGCCAGTAGTATAATGAGGGGTTCCTATGGCTACACCTTC.

The V gene is TRBV5-4, the J gene TRBJ1-1; D is possibly TRBD1 (6 bases). Trimming took off 4 bases at V and 7 bases at J, with 14 bases between the two ends. Germline-derived CDR1 and CDR2 are SGHNT and YYREEE (reference sequence). CDR3 length equals 13 residues. This CDR3 reads CASSAPGHGEAFF. CDR3 in DNA: TGTGCCAGCAGCGCTCCGGGACACGGTGAAGCTTTCTTT.

The chain combines TRBV19 with TRBJ1-5, with 8 bases aligning to TRBD1. CDR3 size: 15 residues. The germline gives CDR1 LNHDA, CDR2 SQIVND (reference sequence). V shed 1 base, J shed 7 bases, and the junction held 6 bases outside the gene matches. The CDR3, as DNA: TGTGCCAGTAGTATAGTAGGGACAGGTGGCCAGCCCCAGCATTTT. Residues: CASSIVGTGGQPQHF.

Of note for this clonotype: This may be a read error, as it is one base from a much larger clone. Without the conserved terminal phenylalanine or tryptophan, this CDR3 likely stems from a read error. The V call is TRBV2, the J call TRBJ2-3; 10 nucleotides align to TRBD2. V shed 6 bases and J 7 bases; nucleotides not matched to a gene: 7. CDR1 and CDR2 from the germline V gene are SNHLY and FYNNEI. The CDR3 runs to 14 residues. The CDR3 DNA reads TGTGCCAGCAGATCCGGGACTAGCGCGAATACGCAGTATTGT. Translating it yields CASRSGTSANTQYC.

This clonotype was seen ten or more times. V and J are TRBV12-3 or TRBV12-4 and TRBJ2-7; the D is unclear. This CDR3 region has 14 residues. V was clipped by 4 bases and J by 4 bases, with 14 bases between them. In DNA, the CDR3 is TGTGCCAGCAGTTCCCAACCTCCAGGTTACGAGCAGTACTTC. Its translation: CASSSQPPGYEQYF.

The chain uses TRBV2 and TRBJ2-7; maybe TRBD1 (6 bases). Per germline, CDR1 SNHLY and CDR2 FYNNEI. The CDR3 runs to 13 residues. Trimming took 1 base from V and 7 from J, leaving 11 bases between them. The CDR3 bases are TGTGCCAGCAGTGAAGGCAGGGGTGGGGAGCAGTACTTC. Translating it yields CASSEGRGGEQYF.

This clonotype has at least ten counts. The chain is built from TRBV24-1 and TRBJ1-1, with 7 bases lining up with TRBD1. This CDR3 spans 11 amino acids. Germline CDR1 and CDR2: KGHDR and SFDVKD. Germline trimming cut 5 bases from V and 11 bases from J; bases unmatched to any gene: 4. The CDR3 protein is CATSAGGGAFF. The DNA for the CDR3 is TGTGCCACCAGTGCAGGGGGAGGTGCTTTCTTT.